The entry that follows covers one TCR beta chain sequence. These data come from a study of shared clonotypes between healthy human individuals. Study details: Donors were two women and a few men aged 18 to 49.

The repertoire was sequenced with immunoSEQ multiplex PCR; TCRdb's copy has only in-frame clones and lacks some. Of about 1,900,000 clones listed, about 94% were seen once; the top ten hold approximately 1%. Naive CD8 cells lacked CD45RO and underwent positive selection for CCR7, leaving out terminally differentiated effector memory CD45RA+ cells. Trimming removed 6 bases at V and 4 bases at J, with 5 bases between. Germline CDR1 and CDR2: MNHNY and SVGAGI (reference sequence). The CDR3 length is 11 residues. J is TRBJ2-3 and V is TRBV6-6; D not certain. The sequence was collected from a man between 18 and 29 years old in good health. Input material: naive CD8+ T cells sorted from blood. The CDR3 spells CASRVADTQYF. In nucleotides, the CDR3 is TGTGCCAGCAGGGTCGCAGATACGCAGTATTTT.